This T cell receptor (beta chain) was recovered during a study of response to subunit inactivated influenza vaccine. Whole-study results and caveats: The authors proposed limited new T cell recruitment per seasonal influenza vaccination.

This clonotype was detected a few times. Its antigen is not identified. One entry per CDR3 protein results from TCRdb running MiXCR on the RT-PCR reads. The sample holds about 540,000 distinct CDR3 sequences; less than 15% are singletons and the top ten take 8.5% to 14%. CDR1 SGHRS and CDR2 YFSETQ come from the germline V gene. The CDR3 loop spans 17 amino acids. Trimming took 4 bases from V and 4 from J; bases not matched to a gene: 8. The sequence was obtained from a man between 50 and 59 years old who received an inactivated influenza vaccine. The starting material was PBMCs from blood, obtained 12 days after vaccination. The chain couples TRBV5-1 to TRBJ2-3, with 14 positions matching TRBD2. In DNA, the CDR3 is TGCGCCAGCAGCGCCGGGACTAGCGGGGGCTTATCAGATACGCAGTATTTT. Translation: CASSAGTSGGLSDTQYF.